Listed here are 19 T cell receptor beta chains from one sample, sequenced in a study of T cell repertoires in cytomegalovirus infection (dated by TCRdb to between 2018 and 2021). The sequencer was an Illumina HiSeq 1500. TCRdb handled the public reads itself, with Q25 trimming in fastp and clone calling in MiXCR, and kept productive beta chains. Every distinct CDR3 protein forms one entry, paired with its most common genes and DNA. The sample table holds 290,000 or so distinct CDR3 sequences, of which about 9.2% were seen once. The ten biggest clones cover about 2.3% of the sample. The sample taken for sequencing was PBMCs. These receptors came from a human donor in good health (CMV status not recorded). Some clones in this sample may be carry-over from other donors' samples.

This clonotype came up many times. The J gene is TRBJ1-2, the V gene TRBV7-2; tentative D call: TRBD1 (6 bases). This CDR3 comprises 16 residues. Germline assignment: CDR1 SGHTA and CDR2 FQGNSA. Deletions cut 0 bases from V and 3 bases from J, with 14 bases between. The CDR3 region is CASSLALRAGDYGYTF. CDR3 DNA: TGTGCCAGCAGCTTAGCGCTTCGGGCAGGGGACTATGGCTACACCTTC. Looking up the rest from reference TRBV7-2 and TRBJ1-2 gives the full variable domain: GAGVSQSPSNKVTEKGKDVELRCDPISGHTALYWYRQSLGQGLEFLIYFQGNSAPDKSGLPSDRFSAERTGGSVSTLTIQRTQQEDSAVYLCASSLALRAGDYGYTFGSGTRLTVV.

This clonotype was counted at least ten times. V and J are TRBV7-8 and TRBJ1-5; unclear D gene. The V gene lost 1 base and the J gene lost 1 base, with 8 bases spanning the gap. Germline values: CDR1 SGHVS, CDR2 FQNEAQ. The CDR3 sequence is 15 residues long. The CDR3 spells CASSLVGASNQPQHF. The CDR3 bases are TGTGCCAGCAGCTTAGTGGGCGCGAGCAATCAGCCCCAGCATTTT.

This clonotype was counted ten times or more. The V gene is TRBV28, the J gene TRBJ1-4; no definite D call. The CDR3 is 13 amino acids. Germline CDR1 MDHEN, CDR2 SYDVKM. Trimming removed 5 bases from V and 5 bases from J, with 9 bases in between. CDR3 bases: TGTGCCAGCAGTCAGGAGAGGAATGAAAAACTGTTTTTT. It specifies CASSQERNEKLFF.

This clonotype showed up just a few times. The chain employs TRBV3-1 and TRBJ2-2; 7 nucleotides line up with TRBD1. CDR1 LGHDT and CDR2 YNNKEL come from the germline V gene (reference sequence). The V and J ends lost 1 base and 3 bases, in that order; junction bases with no gene match: 2. The CDR3 totals 15 residues. CDR3 in DNA: TGTGCCAGCAGCCAAGGGACAGGCGACACCGGGGAGCTGTTTTTT. It encodes CASSQGTGDTGELFF.

The gene calls are TRBV20-1 and TRBJ1-1; 8 nucleotides align to TRBD1. Germline loops: CDR1 DFQATT, CDR2 SNEGSKA (reference sequence). V lost 6 bases to trimming and J lost 4 bases; unmatched junction nucleotides: 7. The CDR3 sequence is 13 residues long. CDR3 coding DNA: TGCAGTGCAAACAGGGGGGGGAGCACTGAAGCTTTCTTT. Translated, it gives CSANRGGSTEAFF.

V usage is TRBV28 and J usage is TRBJ2-2; the D gene could be TRBD1 or TRBD2 (6 bases each). Germline CDR1 reads MDHEN; CDR2 reads SYDVKM. Between the trimmed V and J ends, which lost 3 bases and 0 bases, there was a span of 14 bases. The CDR3 spans 17 residues. DNA for the CDR3: TGTGCCAGCAGTTTCGCGGGACACACCACGAACACCGGGGAGCTGTTTTTT. Its protein product is CASSFAGHTTNTGELFF.

This chain links TRBV6-1 with TRBJ2-5; TRBD2 is a possible D gene (5 bases). The germline CDR1 and CDR2 sequences are MNHNS and SASEGT. The CDR3 covers 14 residues. Trimming pared 1 base from V and 6 bases from J, leaving 12 bases between. CDR3 residues: CASSEVGVWKTQYF. The CDR3 nucleotides read TGTGCCAGCAGTGAAGTCGGGGTATGGAAGACCCAGTACTTC.

The chain couples TRBV28 to TRBJ1-5; weak D call: TRBD1 (5 bases). CDR1 and CDR2 from the germline V gene are MDHEN and SYDVKM. The ends were cut back, 3 bases at V and 2 bases at J, with 11 bases in the middle. The CDR3 totals 15 residues. The CDR3 bases are TGTGCCAGCAGTTTTCCAGGGAAAGGCAATCAGCCCCAGCATTTT. This codes for CASSFPGKGNQPQHF. Full variable domain (remainder filled in from reference TRBV28 and TRBJ1-5): DVKVTQSSRYLVKRTGEKVFLECVQDMDHENMFWYRQDPGLGLRLIYFSYDVKMKEKGDIPEGYSVSREKKERFSLILESASTNQTSMYLCASSFPGKGNQPQHFGDGTRLSIL.

This clonotype was seen at least ten times. The gene calls are TRBV6-5 and TRBJ1-6; 8 bases match TRBD1. Germline V CDR1 and CDR2: MNHEY, SVGAGI. The CDR3 consists of 16 residues. The J segment lost 10 bases and the V segment lost 4 bases, leaving 12 bases of the junction unmatched. CDR3 DNA: TGTGCCAGCAGTTCCCACCCCAGGGGGCTTTGGTCACCCCTCCACTTT. Translation: CASSSHPRGLWSPLHF.

This clonotype was detected many times. The chain couples TRBV12-3 or TRBV12-4 to TRBJ2-3, with 9 bases that match TRBD2. V lost 5 bases to trimming and J lost 6 bases; unmatched junction nucleotides: 9. CDR3 length: 15 residues. The CDR3 coding sequence is TGTGCCAGCAGTACTGGGACTAGCCGGCGCGATACGCAGTATTTT. It specifies CASSTGTSRRDTQYF.

The chain employs TRBV11-3 and TRBJ2-5; tentative D call: TRBD2 (5 bases). The V and J ends lost 2 bases and 2 bases respectively, with 9 bases between them. Germline V gene lookup returns CDR1 SGHNT and CDR2 YENEEA. The CDR3 is 14 residues long. In DNA, the CDR3 is TGTGCCAGCAGCTTAACCGGGGTACAAGAGACCCAGTACTTC. It yields the protein CASSLTGVQETQYF. The complete variable domain, with remaining parts taken from reference TRBV11-3 and TRBJ2-5, reads EAGVVQSPRYKIIEKKQPVAFWCNPISGHNTLYWYLQNLGQGPELLIRYENEEAVDDSQLPKDRFSAERLKGVDSTLKIQPAELGDSAVYLCASSLTGVQETQYFGPGTRLLVL.

In its sample, this clonotype was seen many times. The gene calls are TRBV6-1 and TRBJ1-4, with D unresolved. The germline CDR1 and CDR2 sequences are MNHNS and SASEGT. The CDR3 runs 14 residues. Trimming removed 6 bases at V and 0 bases at J, with 8 bases between. Here the CDR3 reads CASSRTPTNEKLFF. Here the CDR3 DNA reads TGTGCCAGCAGCAGGACTCCAACTAATGAAAAACTGTTTTTT.

This clonotype showed up many times. The chain has TRBV7-9 and TRBJ2-5; 13 bases fit TRBD2. The J segment lost 1 base and the V segment lost 1 base, leaving 0 bases of the junction unmatched. CDR3 length: 16 amino acids. Germline lookup yields CDR1 SEHNR and CDR2 FQNEAQ (reference sequence). Written as DNA, the CDR3 is TGTGCCAGCAGCTTAGGGACTAGCGGGGGCCAAGAGACCCAGTACTTC. It codes for CASSLGTSGGQETQYF.

This clonotype has a count of ten or more. The V call is TRBV7-2, the J call TRBJ2-3; D is perhaps TRBD2 (6 bases). Germline V gene data show CDR1 as SGHTA and CDR2 as FQGNSA. V lost 1 base and J lost 2, with 13 bases in between. The CDR3 is 16 amino acids. The DNA of the CDR3 is TGTGCCAGCAGCTTAGTCGGGGGAAGGGACACAGATACGCAGTATTTT. This sequence encodes CASSLVGGRDTDTQYF.

This clonotype came up many times. V gene TRBV7-2 combines with J gene TRBJ2-5; the match to TRBD1 covers 10 bases. Looked up from germline, CDR1 is SGHTA and CDR2 is FQGNSA. The CDR3 runs to 15 residues. V lost 6 bases, J lost 1 base, and 5 bases stayed unmatched. The CDR3 protein is CASSLGQGRQETQYF. CDR3 sequence (DNA): TGTGCCAGCAGTTTGGGACAGGGGCGCCAAGAGACCCAGTACTTC. The entire variable domain, with the rest obtained from reference TRBV7-2 and TRBJ2-5, is as follows: GAGVSQSPSNKVTEKGKDVELRCDPISGHTALYWYRQSLGQGLEFLIYFQGNSAPDKSGLPSDRFSAERTGGSVSTLTIQRTQQEDSAVYLCASSLGQGRQETQYFGPGTRLLVL.

This clonotype came up many times. This sequence joins TRBV6-2 or TRBV6-3 and TRBJ2-5; 7 bases agree with TRBD1. The CDR3 runs to 14 residues. The V gene end was trimmed by 6 bases and the J gene end by 7 bases; junction bases not matched to a gene: 11. Germline loops: CDR1 MNHEY, CDR2 SVGEGT. The CDR3 is CASSKDRDYGTQYF. The DNA for the CDR3 is TGTGCCAGCAGCAAAGACAGGGATTATGGGACCCAGTACTTC.

This clonotype was found a few times. The chain combines TRBV29-1 with TRBJ2-3, with D tentatively TRBD2 (6 bases). V was clipped by 6 bases and J by 1 base, with 11 bases between them. Germline values: CDR1 SQVTM, CDR2 ANQGSEA. This CDR3 spans 13 amino acids. CDR3 sequence reads: CSVLPGGTDTQYF. The CDR3, as DNA: TGCAGCGTGCTGCCGGGGGGCACAGATACGCAGTATTTT.

At least ten counts were recorded for this clonotype. J is TRBJ1-5 and V is TRBV19; D is unresolved. The CDR3 contains 14 residues. Trimming removed 8 bases from V and 1 base from J, with 12 bases in between. Per the germline V gene, CDR1 is LNHDA and CDR2 is SQIVND (reference sequence). CDR3 sequence (DNA): TGTGCCAGTGTTACCGGGCCCAGCAATCAGCCCCAGCATTTT. This codes for CASVTGPSNQPQHF.

This clonotype has at least ten counts. This chain links TRBV14 with TRBJ1-1; tentatively, D is TRBD1 (6 bases). The CDR3 length is 14 residues. V gave up 0 bases and J gave up 10 bases, with 15 bases separating them. CDR1 is SGHDN, CDR2 FVKESK, per germline. The chain's CDR3 is CASSQDRGRGSAFF. The CDR3 DNA reads TGTGCCAGCAGCCAAGATCGGGGCAGGGGATCAGCTTTCTTT.